These 13 T cell receptor beta chains share one sample of origin, sequenced in a study of T cell repertoires in cytomegalovirus infection. MiXCR, run by TCRdb on the reads, gives a single entry per CDR3 protein. The sample yields nearly 700,000 distinct CDR3 sequences, around a third seen once. These TCRs' antigens remain unknown. Sequenced material: cultured PBMCs, taken from culture after CMV antigen stimulation. The receptors come from a human donor in good health (CMV status not recorded). Some clones in this sample may be carry-over from other donors' samples.

The table lists this clonotype with a few counts. The genes are TRBV7-2 and TRBJ2-3, with 12 bases matching TRBD2. Trimming removed 5 bases from V and 2 bases from J; junction bases left unmatched: 5. The CDR3 length is 16 residues. The germline gives CDR1 SGHTA, CDR2 FQGNSA. The CDR3 DNA reads as TGTGCCAGCAGCCACCCTAGCGGGGGGGTCACAGATACGCAGTATTTT. Its translation is CASSHPSGGVTDTQYF.

This clonotype was detected only a few times. V and J are TRBV27 and TRBJ2-5; 8 nucleotides match TRBD2. The germline V gene encodes CDR1 MNHEY and CDR2 SMNVEV (reference sequence). The CDR3 length is 19 residues. The ends lost 6 bases at V and 2 bases at J; junction bases unmatched: 20. The CDR3 bases are TGTGCCAGCAGAGGCCCCCCAACGGGAGGGCGCTCGTGGCAAGAGACCCAGTACTTC. As protein: CASRGPPTGGRSWQETQYF.

CDR3 region: CSAGGGSTDTQYF. The CDR3 nucleotides are TGCAGTGCTGGCGGGGGTAGCACAGATACGCAGTATTTT. This chain links TRBV20-1 with TRBJ2-3; 7 nucleotides match TRBD2. The CDR3 totals 13 residues. The germline CDR1 and CDR2 sequences are DFQATT and SNEGSKA (reference sequence). V lost 5 bases and J lost 0; bases outside the gene matches: 2.

The chain combines TRBV12-3 or TRBV12-4 with TRBJ1-1, with 8 bases matching TRBD1. The CDR3 is 15 amino acids. V was pared by 6 bases and J by 0 bases, with 6 bases of the junction left unmatched. The CDR3 sequence: CASRADRAMNTEAFF. The DNA of the CDR3 is TGTGCCAGCAGGGCGGACAGGGCGATGAACACTGAAGCTTTCTTT.

The V gene is TRBV5-1, the J gene TRBJ2-7; no reliable D call. V gave up 4 bases and J gave up 8 bases, with 10 bases separating them. CDR3 length equals 11 residues. The germline gives CDR1 SGHRS, CDR2 YFSETQ. CDR3: CASSTGPKQYF. The CDR3 bases are TGCGCCAGCAGCACCGGACCGAAGCAGTACTTC.

The genes are TRBV6-6 and TRBJ2-5; 11 bases match TRBD2. Germline CDR1 MNHNY, CDR2 SVGAGI (reference sequence). The trim removed 8 bases at V and 1 base at J, leaving 6 bases unmatched. CDR3 length: 15 amino acids. The CDR3 loop reads CASGLAGGFQETQYF. The CDR3 nucleotides read TGTGCCAGCGGTCTAGCGGGGGGCTTCCAAGAGACCCAGTACTTC.

J is TRBJ1-2 and V is TRBV20-1; D may be TRBD1 (5 bases). Germline loops: CDR1 DFQATT, CDR2 SNEGSKA (reference sequence). Trimming removed 6 bases at V and 8 bases at J, with 13 bases between. This CDR3 has 11 residues. The CDR3 sequence is CSATVGGGYTF. CDR3 DNA: TGCAGTGCGACAGTTGGCGGGGGCTACACCTTC.

Ten or more counts support this clonotype. CDR3 nucleotides: TGTGCCAGCAGTTCCTCTTCAAGCTCCTACAATGAGCAGTTCTTC. Protein sequence: CASSSSSSSYNEQFF. This chain links TRBV7-2 with TRBJ2-1; the D is unclear. Trimming took off 6 bases at V and 0 bases at J, with 12 bases between the two ends. The CDR3 covers 15 residues. Per germline, CDR1 SGHTA and CDR2 FQGNSA.

In its sample, this clonotype was seen a few times. The chain joins TRBV11-2 to TRBJ1-4, with 7 bases fitting TRBD1. Germline loops: CDR1 SGHAT, CDR2 FQNNGV. The V segment lost 4 bases and the J segment 7 bases; nucleotides outside the gene matches: 3. CDR3 length: 13 residues. The CDR3 here is CASSSRDSEKLFF. The CDR3 nucleotides are TGTGCCAGCAGCTCCCGGGACAGTGAAAAACTGTTTTTT.

V usage is TRBV5-1 and J usage is TRBJ2-1; D ambiguous. This CDR3 is 13 amino acids long. V lost 1 base to trimming and J lost 6 bases, with 8 bases between them. Looked up from germline, CDR1 is SGHRS and CDR2 is YFSETQ. CDR3 loop: CASSLQGFNEQFF. The CDR3 nucleotides are TGCGCCAGCAGCTTGCAAGGGTTCAATGAGCAGTTCTTC.

This chain uses TRBV29-1 with TRBJ1-3; D remains ambiguous. This CDR3 comprises 13 residues. V gave up 6 bases and J gave up 0 bases, with 9 bases separating them. Germline V gene data show CDR1 as SQVTM and CDR2 as ANQGSEA. CDR3 sequence (DNA): TGCAGCGTGCTGCCGAGCTCTGGAAACACCATATATTTT. It encodes CSVLPSSGNTIYF.

The chain recombines TRBV10-2 with TRBJ2-1, with 7 bases identical to TRBD2. With V trimmed by 2 bases and J by 9 bases, 7 bases remained unmatched. Germline CDR1 WSHSY, CDR2 SAAADI. This CDR3 contains 14 residues. The CDR3 region has the DNA TGCGCCAGCAGTGAGGCGGGAGATATGCCTGAGCAGTTCTTC. Translation: CASSEAGDMPEQFF.

Many counts were recorded for this clonotype. The V call is TRBV7-2, the J call TRBJ1-5; D call uncertain. V dropped 4 bases and J dropped 4 bases, with 14 bases sitting between them. CDR1 is SGHTA, CDR2 FQGNSA, per germline. There are 15 residues in the CDR3. CDR3 in DNA: TGTGCCAGCAGCTCGACGGGGTCCCTAAATCAGCCCCAGCATTTT. Its protein is CASSSTGSLNQPQHF.